This T cell receptor beta chain was retrieved from a study of identifying expanded T cells in peripheral blood. Findings and caveats of the study: Across healthy donors, higher total template counts meant significantly greater approximately two-week count variance. Differentially abundant clones: about 1.1 between replicates, around 16 at approximately 14 days, over 18 at four.

On this clone: Its antigen is currently unknown.

Healthy donors had no documented immune events, such as infections, while sampled. The table came from immunoSEQ multiplex PCR; TCRdb's copy has only in-frame clones and leaves some out. The data contain about 110,000 clones, roughly 91% of them singletons. The CDR3 is made up of 12 amino acids. With 5 bases removed from V and 4 bases from J, the gap between germline ends came to 11 bases. Germline CDR1 reads GTSNPN; CDR2 reads SVGIG (reference sequence). This sequence originates from a person aged 18 to 70 in good health. The V call is TRBV30, the J call TRBJ1-2; weak D call: TRBD1 (6 bases). The source material was blood. This chain's CDR3 is CAWAGATYGYTF. The DNA for the CDR3 is TGTGCCTGGGCAGGGGCCACCTATGGCTACACCTTC.